This T cell receptor beta chain was obtained from a study of beta chain features in type 1 diabetes listed by TCRdb under 2018. Looking at the study overall: Patients and healthy donors did not differ in mean age, gender distribution, total cell number or subset yield. In the study, recently diagnosed type 1 diabetes patients and matched healthy donors were compared on the TCRB repertoires of their sorted circulating CD4+ T cell subsets. Regulatory and stem cell-like memory subsets were obtained from only 8 patients and about 8 healthy donors, while naive and central memory subsets were obtained from all 30 or so donors. A total of roughly 110 million sorted cells were examined across all samples, and the number of cells per subset was strongly correlated with RNA yield.

For this clone: Its binding antigen is unknown. Per-base quality was not reported, and no clone a single base away is much larger than it.

Findings and caveats that apply to the study as a whole: Naive, central memory and regulatory TCRB repertoires appeared to be more similar among patients than among healthy donors. Only small numbers of individuals were included in the HLA sub-analyses, which left unresolved whether HLA type had any influence on TCRB rearrangement. A moderate but significant shortening of TCRB CDR3 length was observed in type 1 diabetes patients in all four CD4+ subsets. Because cDNA was sequenced instead of genomic DNA, activated cells with high expression could be over-represented, although the groups did not differ in activation or CD3 levels. Fewer insertions and more nucleotide deletions at VDJ recombination sites were observed in patients with type 1 diabetes, implying thymic rearrangement abnormalities. Shorter templates might be favored by PCR, yet because patient and control samples were amplified and corrected together, any such skew would affect both groups equally.

From each donor, a single peripheral blood sample of about 110 mL on average was drawn into heparinised tubes. A BD FACSAria II was used to sort naive, central memory, regulatory and stem cell-like memory CD4+ T cells with a panel that included CD45RO, CCR7, CD25, CD127, CD95 and CD27. Every sorted population had a purity above 98%. PBMCs were separated immediately by Lymphoprep density gradient centrifugation and were stained directly, without being cultured. So that batch effects would be minimized, each experiment stained and sorted samples in pairs, pairing one healthy donor with one patient. CDR1 SGHAT and CDR2 FQNNGV are derived from the germline V gene. The CDR3 runs 14 amino acids, cysteine and phenylalanine included. Only CDR3 DNA remains: 42 bases, in frame from the first base. Compared with germline, V lacks 6 bases and J lacks 10 bases; bases without a gene match: 9. The High Capacity cDNA Reverse Transcription Kit was used to reverse transcribe all of the isolated RNA, meaning that expressed TCRB transcripts were what got sequenced. Naive, central memory and regulatory T cell samples underwent deep immunoSEQ sequencing, averaging roughly 3.3 million total reads per sample. After sorted cells were lysed in RLT buffer, RNA was extracted with DNase-treated RNeasy Micro or Mini kits, with the choice depending on cell number. To prevent cross-contamination, every cell subset was processed on its own, while patient and healthy donor samples were processed together. The immunoSEQ multiplex PCR was used to amplify TCRB sequences from cDNA, yielding 87-bp fragments that span the CDR3 region. Sequencing of the amplicons was done on the Illumina HiSeq platform. Per the authors' processing: PCR bias was corrected computationally using synthetic template baselines, and reads within Hamming distance 2 were collapsed, with unmergeable singletons discarded. Reads were aligned against IMGT so that V, D and J genes, CDR3 length and insertions or deletions at six rearrangement sites could be assigned. Within each subset, clonotype counts were normalized to sorted cell number, and only after that were true diversity and Gini coefficients computed with the tcR R package. The overlap coefficient, calculated on TCRB nucleotide sequences, was used to measure repertoire sharing. TCRdb re-hosts the immuneACCESS table, in-frame sequences only. Its copies lack some clones; in the studies checked, an unresolved V gene accounts for under half of them, and the cause for the rest is not known. The V and J calls and clone size are taken from that table; D and trimming were inferred from the DNA. Here the sample has about 150,000 clones; approximately 8.1% occur a single time. Less than 0.85% of the sample belongs to the ten largest clones.

The receptor's source is a man younger than 35 in good health. Sequencing used central memory CD4+ T cells from blood. The rearrangement joined TRBV11-2 to TRBJ1-6; 7 bases in the junction line up with TRBD1. The nucleotide sequence reads as follows: TGTGCCAGCAGTCGGGACAGATCCAGCTCACCCCTCCACTTT. Its coded protein is CASSRDRSSSPLHF.